This TCR beta chain was found in a study of blood T cell repertoires in COVID-19. Using immunoSEQ multiplex PCR, the repertoire was profiled, and TCRdb retains in-frame clones only, with some absent. The sample consists of approximately 240,000 clones, around 82% of them appearing once. CDR1 and CDR2 (germline): LGHNA, YNFKEQ. Trimming took off 5 bases at V and 2 bases at J, with 13 bases between the two ends. The CDR3 contains 14 residues. The sequence was collected from a woman older than 75 with active or convalescent COVID-19. The J gene is TRBJ2-7, the V gene TRBV4-2; D gene ambiguous. Sequencing was done on a sample of peripheral blood. In nucleotides, the CDR3 is TGTGCCAGCAGCTTCTCGGGTCAGACCTACGAGCAGTACTTC. Protein product: CASSFSGQTYEQYF.